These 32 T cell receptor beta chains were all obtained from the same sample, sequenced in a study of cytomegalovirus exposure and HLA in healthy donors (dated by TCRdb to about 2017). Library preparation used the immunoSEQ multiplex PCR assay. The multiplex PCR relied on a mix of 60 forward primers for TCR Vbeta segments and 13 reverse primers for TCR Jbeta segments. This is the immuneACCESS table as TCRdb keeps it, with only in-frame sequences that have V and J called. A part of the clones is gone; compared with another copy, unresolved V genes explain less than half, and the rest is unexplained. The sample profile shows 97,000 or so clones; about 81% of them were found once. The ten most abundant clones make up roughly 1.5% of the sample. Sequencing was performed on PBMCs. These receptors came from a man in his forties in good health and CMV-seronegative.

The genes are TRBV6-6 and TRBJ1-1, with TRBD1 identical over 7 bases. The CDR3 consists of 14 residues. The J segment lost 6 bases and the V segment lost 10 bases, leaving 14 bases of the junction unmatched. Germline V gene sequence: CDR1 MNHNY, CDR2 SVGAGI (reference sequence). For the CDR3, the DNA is TGTGCCACGACATCGACAGGGCTTGTGTCTGAAGCTTTCTTT. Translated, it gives CATTSTGLVSEAFF.

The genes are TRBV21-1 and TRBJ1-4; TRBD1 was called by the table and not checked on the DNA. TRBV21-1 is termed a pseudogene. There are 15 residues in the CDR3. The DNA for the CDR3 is TGTGCCAGCAGCAAAGTAGGATTGGGGCATGATAAACTGTTTTTT. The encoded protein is CASSKVGLGHDKLFF.

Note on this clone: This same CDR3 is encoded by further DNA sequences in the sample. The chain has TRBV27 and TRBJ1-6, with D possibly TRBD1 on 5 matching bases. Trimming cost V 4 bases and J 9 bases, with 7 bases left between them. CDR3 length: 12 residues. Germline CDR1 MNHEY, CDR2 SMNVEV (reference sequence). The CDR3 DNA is TGTGCCAGCAGTTCCGGGGGTTCACCCCTCCACTTT. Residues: CASSSGGSPLHF.

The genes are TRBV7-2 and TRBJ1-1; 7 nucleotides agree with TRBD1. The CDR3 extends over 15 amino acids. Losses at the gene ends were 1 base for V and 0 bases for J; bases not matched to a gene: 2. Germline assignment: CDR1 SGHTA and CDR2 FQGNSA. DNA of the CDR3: TGTGCCAGCAGCTTAGACAGGGGTGTGAACACTGAAGCTTTCTTT. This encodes CASSLDRGVNTEAFF. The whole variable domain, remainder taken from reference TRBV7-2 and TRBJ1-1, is GAGVSQSPSNKVTEKGKDVELRCDPISGHTALYWYRQSLGQGLEFLIYFQGNSAPDKSGLPSDRFSAERTGGSVSTLTIQRTQQEDSAVYLCASSLDRGVNTEAFFGQGTRLTVV.

CDR3 DNA sequence: TGCGCCAGCAGCTTGGCCGGGGACAACTCTGGAAACACCATATATTTT. It yields the protein CASSLAGDNSGNTIYF. V is TRBV5-1 and J is TRBJ1-3, with D perhaps TRBD1 (6 bases). The CDR3 is 16 residues long. Germline CDR1 reads SGHRS; CDR2 reads YFSETQ. Trimming took off 0 bases at V and 0 bases at J, with 10 bases between the two ends.

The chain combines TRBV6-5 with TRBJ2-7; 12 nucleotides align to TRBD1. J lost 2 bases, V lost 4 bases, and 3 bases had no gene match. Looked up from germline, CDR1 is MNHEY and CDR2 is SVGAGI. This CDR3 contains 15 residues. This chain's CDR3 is CASSFRDRGPYEQYF. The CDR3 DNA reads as TGTGCCAGCAGTTTTCGGGACAGGGGGCCCTACGAGCAGTACTTC.

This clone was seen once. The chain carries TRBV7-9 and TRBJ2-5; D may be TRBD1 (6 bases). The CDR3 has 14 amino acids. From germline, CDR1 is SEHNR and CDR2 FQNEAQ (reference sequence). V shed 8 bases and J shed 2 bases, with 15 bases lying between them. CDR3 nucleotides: TGTGCCAGCTTACAATCGGGACAACAAGAGACCCAGTACTTC. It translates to CASLQSGQQETQYF.

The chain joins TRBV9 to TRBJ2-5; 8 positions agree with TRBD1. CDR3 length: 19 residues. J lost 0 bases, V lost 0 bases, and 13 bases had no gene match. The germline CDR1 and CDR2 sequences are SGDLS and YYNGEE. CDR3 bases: TGTGCCAGCAGCGTAGTTCAACAGGGGGTTCCCCTGTACCAAGAGACCCAGTACTTC. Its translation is CASSVVQQGVPLYQETQYF. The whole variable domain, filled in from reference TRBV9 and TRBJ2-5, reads DSGVTQTPKHLITATGQRVTLRCSPRSGDLSVYWYQQSLDQGLQFLIQYYNGEERAKGNILERFSAQQFPDLHSELNLSSLELGDSALYFCASSVVQQGVPLYQETQYFGPGTRLLVL.

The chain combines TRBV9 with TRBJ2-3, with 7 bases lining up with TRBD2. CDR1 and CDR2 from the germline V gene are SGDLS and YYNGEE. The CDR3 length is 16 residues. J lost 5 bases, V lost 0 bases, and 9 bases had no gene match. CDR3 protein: CASSVVGSGVVDTQYF. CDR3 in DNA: TGTGCCAGCAGCGTAGTGGGGAGCGGGGTAGTAGATACGCAGTATTTT.

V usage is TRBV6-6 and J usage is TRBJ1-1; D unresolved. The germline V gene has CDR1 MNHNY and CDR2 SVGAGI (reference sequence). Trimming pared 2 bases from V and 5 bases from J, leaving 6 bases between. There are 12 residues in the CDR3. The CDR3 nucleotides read TGTGCCAGCAGTTACGGCATAACTGAAGCTTTCTTT. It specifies CASSYGITEAFF.

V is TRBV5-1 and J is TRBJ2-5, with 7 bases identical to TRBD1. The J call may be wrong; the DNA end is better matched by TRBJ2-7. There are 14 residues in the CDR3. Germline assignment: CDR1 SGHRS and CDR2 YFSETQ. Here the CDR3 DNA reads TGCGCCAGCAGCTCACAGGGGTCCTCCTACGAGCAGTACTTC. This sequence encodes CASSSQGSSYEQYF.

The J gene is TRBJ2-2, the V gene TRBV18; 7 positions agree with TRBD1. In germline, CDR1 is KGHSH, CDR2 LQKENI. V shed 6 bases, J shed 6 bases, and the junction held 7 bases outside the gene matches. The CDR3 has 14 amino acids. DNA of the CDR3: TGTGCCAGCTCGGCGACAGGGACCCCCGGGGAGCTGTTTTTT. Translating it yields CASSATGTPGELFF.

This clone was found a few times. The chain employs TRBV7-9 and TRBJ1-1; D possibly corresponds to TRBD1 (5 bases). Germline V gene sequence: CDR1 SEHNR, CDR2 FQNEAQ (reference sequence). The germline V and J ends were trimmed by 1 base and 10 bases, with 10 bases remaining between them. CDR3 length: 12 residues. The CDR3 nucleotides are TGTGCCAGCAGCTTAGTAGGGGTTCGAGCTTTCTTT. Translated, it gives CASSLVGVRAFF.

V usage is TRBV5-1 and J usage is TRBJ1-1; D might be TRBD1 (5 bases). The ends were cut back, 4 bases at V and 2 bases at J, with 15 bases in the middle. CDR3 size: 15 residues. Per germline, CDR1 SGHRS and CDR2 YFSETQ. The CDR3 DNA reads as TGCGCCAGCAGCCCCGGGGGTGTGGGTAACACTGAAGCTTTCTTT. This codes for CASSPGGVGNTEAFF.

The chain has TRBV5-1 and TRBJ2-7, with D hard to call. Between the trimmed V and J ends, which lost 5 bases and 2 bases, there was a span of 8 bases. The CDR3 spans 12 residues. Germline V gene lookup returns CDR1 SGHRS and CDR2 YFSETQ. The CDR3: CASRRDAYEQYF. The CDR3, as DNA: TGCGCCAGCAGGAGAGATGCCTACGAGCAGTACTTC.

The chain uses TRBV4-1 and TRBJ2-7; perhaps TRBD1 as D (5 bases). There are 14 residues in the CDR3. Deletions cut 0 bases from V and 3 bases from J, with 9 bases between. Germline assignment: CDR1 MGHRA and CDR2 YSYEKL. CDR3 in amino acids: CASSQEGVYYEQYF. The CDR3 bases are TGCGCCAGCAGCCAAGAAGGGGTGTACTACGAGCAGTACTTC.

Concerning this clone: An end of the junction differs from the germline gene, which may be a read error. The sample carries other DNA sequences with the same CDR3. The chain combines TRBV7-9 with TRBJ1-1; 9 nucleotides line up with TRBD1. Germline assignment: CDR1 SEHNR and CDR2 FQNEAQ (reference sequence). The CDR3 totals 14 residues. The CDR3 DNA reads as TGTGCCAGCAGCTTAGAGGGGACAGGGACTGAAGCTTTCTTC. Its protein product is CASSLEGTGTEAFF.

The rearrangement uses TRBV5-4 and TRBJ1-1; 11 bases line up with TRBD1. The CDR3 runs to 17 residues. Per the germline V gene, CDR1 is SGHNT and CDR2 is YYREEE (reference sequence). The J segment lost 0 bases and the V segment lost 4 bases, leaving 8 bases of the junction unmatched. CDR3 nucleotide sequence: TGTGCCAGCAGCCGGGGGGACAGGGGGAACATGAACACTGAAGCTTTCTTT. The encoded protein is CASSRGDRGNMNTEAFF. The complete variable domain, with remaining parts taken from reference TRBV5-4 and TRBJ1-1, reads ETGVTQSPTHLIKTRGQQVTLRCSSQSGHNTVSWYQQALGQGPQFIFQYYREEENGRGNFPPRFSGLQFPNYSSELNVNALELDDSALYLCASSRGDRGNMNTEAFFGQGTRLTVV.

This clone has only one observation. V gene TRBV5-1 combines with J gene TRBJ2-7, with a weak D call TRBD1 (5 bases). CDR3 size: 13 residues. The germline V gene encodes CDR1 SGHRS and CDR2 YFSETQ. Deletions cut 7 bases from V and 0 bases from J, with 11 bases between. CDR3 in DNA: TGCGCCAGCTACGGACAATCCTCCTACGAGCAGTACTTC. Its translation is CASYGQSSYEQYF.

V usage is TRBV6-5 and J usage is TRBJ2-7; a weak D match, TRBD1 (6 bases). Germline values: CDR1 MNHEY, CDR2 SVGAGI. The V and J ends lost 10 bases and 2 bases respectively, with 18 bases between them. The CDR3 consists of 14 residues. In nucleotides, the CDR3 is TGTGCCACCACTAAACCGGGACAACCCTACGAGCAGTACTTC. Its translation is CATTKPGQPYEQYF.

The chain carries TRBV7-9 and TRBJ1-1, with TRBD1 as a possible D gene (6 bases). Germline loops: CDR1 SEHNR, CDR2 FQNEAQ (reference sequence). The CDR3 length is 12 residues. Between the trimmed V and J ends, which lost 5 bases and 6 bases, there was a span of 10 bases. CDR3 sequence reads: CASSLTGSEAFF. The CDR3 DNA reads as TGTGCCAGCAGCCTTACAGGGTCTGAAGCTTTCTTT. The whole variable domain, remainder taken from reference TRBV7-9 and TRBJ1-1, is DTGVSQNPRHKITKRGQNVTFRCDPISEHNRLYWYRQTLGQGPEFLTYFQNEAQLEKSRLLSDRFSAERPKGSFSTLEIQRTEQGDSAMYLCASSLTGSEAFFGQGTRLTVV.

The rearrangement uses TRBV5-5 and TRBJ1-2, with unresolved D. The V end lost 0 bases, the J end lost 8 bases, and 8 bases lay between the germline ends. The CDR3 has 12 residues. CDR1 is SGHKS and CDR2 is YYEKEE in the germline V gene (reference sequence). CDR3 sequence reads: CASSLVREGYTF. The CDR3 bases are TGTGCCAGCAGCTTGGTTAGGGAGGGCTACACCTTC.

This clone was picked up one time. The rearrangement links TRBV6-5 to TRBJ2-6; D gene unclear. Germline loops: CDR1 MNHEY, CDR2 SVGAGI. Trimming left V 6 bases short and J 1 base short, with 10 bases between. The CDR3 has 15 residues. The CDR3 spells CASSRTRSGANVLTF. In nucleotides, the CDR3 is TGTGCCAGCAGCCGAACTCGGTCTGGGGCCAACGTCCTGACTTTC.

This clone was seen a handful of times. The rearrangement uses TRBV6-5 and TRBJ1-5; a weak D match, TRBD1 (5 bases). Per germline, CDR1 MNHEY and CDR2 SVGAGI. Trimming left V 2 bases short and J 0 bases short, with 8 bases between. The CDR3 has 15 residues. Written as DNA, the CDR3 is TGTGCCAGCAGTTACGGCGGGGGTAGCAATCAGCCCCAGCATTTT. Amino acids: CASSYGGGSNQPQHF.

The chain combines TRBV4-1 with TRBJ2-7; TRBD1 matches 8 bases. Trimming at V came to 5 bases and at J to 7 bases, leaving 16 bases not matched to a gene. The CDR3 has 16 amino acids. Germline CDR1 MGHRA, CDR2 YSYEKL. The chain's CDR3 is CASSKRIGQGAIEQYF. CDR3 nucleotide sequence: TGCGCCAGCAGCAAAAGGATAGGCCAGGGGGCGATTGAGCAGTACTTC.

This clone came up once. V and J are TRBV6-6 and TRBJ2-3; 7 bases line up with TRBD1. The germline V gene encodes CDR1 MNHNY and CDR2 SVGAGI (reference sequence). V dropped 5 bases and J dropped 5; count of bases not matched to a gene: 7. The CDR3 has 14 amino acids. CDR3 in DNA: TGTGCCAGCAGTACGCCGGGACAGAGAGATACGCAGTATTTT. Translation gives CASSTPGQRDTQYF.

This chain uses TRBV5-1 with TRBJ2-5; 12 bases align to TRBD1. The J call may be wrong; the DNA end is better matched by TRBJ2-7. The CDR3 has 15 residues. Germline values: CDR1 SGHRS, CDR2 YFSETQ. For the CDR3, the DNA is TGCGCCAGCAGAAATCCGGGACAGGGGGCAGGCGAGCAGTACTTC. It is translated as CASRNPGQGAGEQYF.

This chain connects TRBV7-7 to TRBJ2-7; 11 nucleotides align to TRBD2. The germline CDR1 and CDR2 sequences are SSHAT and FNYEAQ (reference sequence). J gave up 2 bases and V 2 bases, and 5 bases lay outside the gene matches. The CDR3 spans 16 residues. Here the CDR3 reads CASSLLAGGPAYEQYF. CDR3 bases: TGTGCCAGCAGCTTACTAGCGGGGGGCCCTGCCTACGAGCAGTACTTC.

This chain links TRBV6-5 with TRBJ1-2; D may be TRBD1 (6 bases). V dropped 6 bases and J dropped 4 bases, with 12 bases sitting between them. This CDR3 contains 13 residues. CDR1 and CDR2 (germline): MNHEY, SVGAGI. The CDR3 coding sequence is TGTGCCAGCAGCCCTGGACAGCTCTATGGCTACACCTTC. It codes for CASSPGQLYGYTF.

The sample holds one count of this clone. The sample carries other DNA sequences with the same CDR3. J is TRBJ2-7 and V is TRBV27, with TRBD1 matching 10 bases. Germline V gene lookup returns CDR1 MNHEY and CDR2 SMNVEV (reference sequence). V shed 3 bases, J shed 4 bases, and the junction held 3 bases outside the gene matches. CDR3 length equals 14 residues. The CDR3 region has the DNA TGTGCCAGCAGTTTGACAGGGGGCCGGTACGAGCAGTACTTC. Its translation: CASSLTGGRYEQYF.

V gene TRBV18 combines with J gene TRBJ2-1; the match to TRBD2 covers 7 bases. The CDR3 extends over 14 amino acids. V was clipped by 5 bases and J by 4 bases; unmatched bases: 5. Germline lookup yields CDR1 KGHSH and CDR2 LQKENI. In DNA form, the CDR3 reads TGTGCCAGCTCATCCAGCGGGGAATACAATGAGCAGTTCTTC. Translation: CASSSSGEYNEQFF.

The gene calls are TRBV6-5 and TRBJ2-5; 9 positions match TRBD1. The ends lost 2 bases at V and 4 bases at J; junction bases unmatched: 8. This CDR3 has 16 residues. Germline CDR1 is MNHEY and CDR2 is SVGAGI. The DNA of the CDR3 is TGTGCCAGCAGTTACCGGGGACAGGGATTCGGAGAGACCCAGTACTTC. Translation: CASSYRGQGFGETQYF.